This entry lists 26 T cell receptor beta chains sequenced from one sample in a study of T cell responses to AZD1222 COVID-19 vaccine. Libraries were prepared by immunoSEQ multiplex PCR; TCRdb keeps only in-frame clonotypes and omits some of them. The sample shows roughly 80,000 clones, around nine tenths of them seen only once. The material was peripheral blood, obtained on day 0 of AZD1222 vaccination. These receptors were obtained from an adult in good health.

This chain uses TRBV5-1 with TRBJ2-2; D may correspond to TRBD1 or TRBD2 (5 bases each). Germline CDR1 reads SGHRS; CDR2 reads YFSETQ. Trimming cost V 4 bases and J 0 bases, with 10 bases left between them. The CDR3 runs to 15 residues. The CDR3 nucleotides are TGCGCCAGCAGCCCCGGGACGGCGAACACCGGGGAGCTGTTTTTT. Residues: CASSPGTANTGELFF.

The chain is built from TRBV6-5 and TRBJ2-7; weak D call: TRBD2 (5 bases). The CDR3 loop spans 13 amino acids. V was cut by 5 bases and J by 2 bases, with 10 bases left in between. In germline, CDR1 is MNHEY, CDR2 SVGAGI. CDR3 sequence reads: CASSMTTTYEQYF. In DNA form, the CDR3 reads TGTGCCAGCAGTATGACTACAACCTACGAGCAGTACTTC.

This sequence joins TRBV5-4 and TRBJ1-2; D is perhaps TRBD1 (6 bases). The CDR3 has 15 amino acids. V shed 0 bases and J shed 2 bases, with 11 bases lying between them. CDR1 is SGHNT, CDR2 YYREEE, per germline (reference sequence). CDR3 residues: CASSLEGGRNYGYTF. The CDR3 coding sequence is TGTGCCAGCAGCTTGGAGGGGGGCAGAAACTATGGCTACACCTTC.

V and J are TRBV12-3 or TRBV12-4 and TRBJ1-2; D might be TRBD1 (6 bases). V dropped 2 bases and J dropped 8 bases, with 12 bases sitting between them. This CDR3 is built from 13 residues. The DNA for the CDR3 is TGTGCCAGCAGTTTATCAGGGGCGAAGGGCTACACCTTC. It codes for CASSLSGAKGYTF.

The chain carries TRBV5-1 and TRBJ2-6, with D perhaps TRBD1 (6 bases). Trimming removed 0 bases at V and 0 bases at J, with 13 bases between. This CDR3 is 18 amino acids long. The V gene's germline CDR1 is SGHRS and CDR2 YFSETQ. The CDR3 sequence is CASSLAFRGNSGANVLTF. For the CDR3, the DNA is TGCGCCAGCAGCTTGGCCTTCAGGGGAAACTCTGGGGCCAACGTCCTGACTTTC.

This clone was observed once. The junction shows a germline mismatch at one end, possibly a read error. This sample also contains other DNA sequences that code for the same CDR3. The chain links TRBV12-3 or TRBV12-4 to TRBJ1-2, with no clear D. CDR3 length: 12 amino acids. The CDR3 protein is CASSLANYGYTF. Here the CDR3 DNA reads TGTGCCAGCAGTCTAGCTAACTATGGCTACACCTTC.

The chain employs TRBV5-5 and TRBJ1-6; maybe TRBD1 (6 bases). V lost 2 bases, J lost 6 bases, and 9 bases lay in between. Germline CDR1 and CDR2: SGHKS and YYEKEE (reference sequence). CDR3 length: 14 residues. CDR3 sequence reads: CASSLGQTNSPLHF. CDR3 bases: TGTGCCAGCAGCTTAGGACAGACTAATTCACCCCTCCACTTT.

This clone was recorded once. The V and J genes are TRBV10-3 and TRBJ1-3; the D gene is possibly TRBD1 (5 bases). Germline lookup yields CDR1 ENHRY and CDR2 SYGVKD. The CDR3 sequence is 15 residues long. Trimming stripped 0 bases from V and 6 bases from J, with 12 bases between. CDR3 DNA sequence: TGTGCCATCAGTGAGTCACGCGGGGGTGAAAACACCATATATTTT. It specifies CAISESRGGENTIYF.

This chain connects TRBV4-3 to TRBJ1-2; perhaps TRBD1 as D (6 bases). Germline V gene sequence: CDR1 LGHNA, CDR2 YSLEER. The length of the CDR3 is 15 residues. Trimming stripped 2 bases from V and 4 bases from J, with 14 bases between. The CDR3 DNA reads TGCGCCAGCAGCCAATTCGGGGGGCGCGGCTATGGCTACACCTTC. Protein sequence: CASSQFGGRGYGYTF.

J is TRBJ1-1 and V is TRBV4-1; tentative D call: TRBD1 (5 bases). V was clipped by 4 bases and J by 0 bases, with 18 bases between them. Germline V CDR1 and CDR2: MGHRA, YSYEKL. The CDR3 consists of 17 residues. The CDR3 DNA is TGCGCCAGCAGCCCGTACGATAGACAGATCATGAACACTGAAGCTTTCTTT. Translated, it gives CASSPYDRQIMNTEAFF.

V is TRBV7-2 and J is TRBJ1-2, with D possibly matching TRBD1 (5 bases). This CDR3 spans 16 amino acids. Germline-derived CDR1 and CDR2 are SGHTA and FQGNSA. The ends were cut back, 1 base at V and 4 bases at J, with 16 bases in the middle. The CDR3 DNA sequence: TGTGCCAGCAGCTTAGAATCTGGGGGGGAAGGCTATGGCTACACCTTC. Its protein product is CASSLESGGEGYGYTF.

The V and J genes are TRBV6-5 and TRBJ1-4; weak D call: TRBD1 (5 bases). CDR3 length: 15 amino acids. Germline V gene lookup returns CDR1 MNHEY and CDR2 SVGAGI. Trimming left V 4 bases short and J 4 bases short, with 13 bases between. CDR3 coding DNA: TGTGCCAGCAGTTTGACTCGGGGGAATAATGAAAAACTGTTTTTT. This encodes CASSLTRGNNEKLFF.

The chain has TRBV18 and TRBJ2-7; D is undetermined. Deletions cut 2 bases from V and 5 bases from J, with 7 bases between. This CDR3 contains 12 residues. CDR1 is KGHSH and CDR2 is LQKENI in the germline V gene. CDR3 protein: CASSPAGHEQYF. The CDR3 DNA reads TGTGCCAGCTCACCAGCAGGCCACGAGCAGTACTTC.

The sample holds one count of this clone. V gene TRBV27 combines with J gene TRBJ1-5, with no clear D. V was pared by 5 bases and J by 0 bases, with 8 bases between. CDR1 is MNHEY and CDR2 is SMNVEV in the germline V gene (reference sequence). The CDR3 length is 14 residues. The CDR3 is CASSLTYSNQPQHF. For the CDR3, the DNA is TGTGCCAGCAGTCTCACTTATAGCAATCAGCCCCAGCATTTT.

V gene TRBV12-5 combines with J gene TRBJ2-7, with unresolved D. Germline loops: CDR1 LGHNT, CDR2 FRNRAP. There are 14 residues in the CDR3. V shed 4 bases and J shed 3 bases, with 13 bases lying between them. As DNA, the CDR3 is TGTGCTAGTGGTTCCATTAGGATTCTCTACGAGCAGTACTTC. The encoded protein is CASGSIRILYEQYF.

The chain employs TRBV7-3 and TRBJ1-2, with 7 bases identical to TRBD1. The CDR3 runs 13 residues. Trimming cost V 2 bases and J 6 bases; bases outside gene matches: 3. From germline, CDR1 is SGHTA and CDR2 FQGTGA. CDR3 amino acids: CASSLGTEHGYTF. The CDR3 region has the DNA TGTGCCAGCAGCTTAGGGACAGAGCATGGCTACACCTTC. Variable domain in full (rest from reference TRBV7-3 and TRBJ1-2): GAGVSQTPSNKVTEKGKYVELRCDPISGHTALYWYRQSLGQGPEFLIYFQGTGAADDSGLPNDRFFAVRPEGSVSTLKIQRTERGDSAVYLCASSLGTEHGYTFGSGTRLTVV.

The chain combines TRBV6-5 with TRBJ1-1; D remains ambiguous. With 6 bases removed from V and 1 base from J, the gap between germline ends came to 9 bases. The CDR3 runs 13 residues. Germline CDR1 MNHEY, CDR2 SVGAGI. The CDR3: CASSRAANTEAFF. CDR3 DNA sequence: TGTGCCAGCAGCCGGGCCGCGAACACTGAAGCTTTCTTT.

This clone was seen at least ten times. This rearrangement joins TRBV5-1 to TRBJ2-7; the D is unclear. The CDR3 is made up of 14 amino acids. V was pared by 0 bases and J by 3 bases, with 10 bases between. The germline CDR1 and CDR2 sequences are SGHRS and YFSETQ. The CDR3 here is CASSLAGLFYEQYF. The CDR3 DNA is TGCGCCAGCAGCTTGGCCGGTCTGTTCTACGAGCAGTACTTC. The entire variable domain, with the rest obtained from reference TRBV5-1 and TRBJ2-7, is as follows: KAGVTQTPRYLIKTRGQQVTLSCSPISGHRSVSWYQQTPGQGLQFLFEYFSETQRNKGNFPGRFSGRQFSNSRSEMNVSTLELGDSALYLCASSLAGLFYEQYFGPGTRLTVT.

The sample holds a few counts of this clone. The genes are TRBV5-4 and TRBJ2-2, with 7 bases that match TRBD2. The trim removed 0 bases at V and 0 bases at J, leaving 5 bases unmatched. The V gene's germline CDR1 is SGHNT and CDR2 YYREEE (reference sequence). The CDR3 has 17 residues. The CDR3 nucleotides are TGTGCCAGCAGCTTGGAGGCTAGCGGAACGAACACCGGGGAGCTGTTTTTT. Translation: CASSLEASGTNTGELFF.

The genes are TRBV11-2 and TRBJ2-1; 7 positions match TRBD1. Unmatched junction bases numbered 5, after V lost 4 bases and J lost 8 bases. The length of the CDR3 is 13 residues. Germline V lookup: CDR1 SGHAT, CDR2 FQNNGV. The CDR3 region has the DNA TGTGCCAGCAGCTCGGACAGGAGTGATGAGCAGTTCTTC. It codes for CASSSDRSDEQFF. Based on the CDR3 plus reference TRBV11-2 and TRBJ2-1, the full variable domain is EAGVAQSPRYKIIEKRQSVAFWCNPISGHATLYWYQQILGQGPKLLIQFQNNGVVDDSQLPKDRFSAERLKGVDSTLKIQPAKLEDSAVYLCASSSDRSDEQFFGPGTRLTVL.

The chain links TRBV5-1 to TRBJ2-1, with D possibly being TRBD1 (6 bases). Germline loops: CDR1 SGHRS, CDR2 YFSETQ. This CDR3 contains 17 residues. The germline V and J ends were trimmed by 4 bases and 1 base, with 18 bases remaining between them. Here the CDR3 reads CASSRSQTGPSYNEQFF. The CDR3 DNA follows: TGCGCCAGCAGCCGATCTCAGACAGGACCTTCCTACAATGAGCAGTTCTTC. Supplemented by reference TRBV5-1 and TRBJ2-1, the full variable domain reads KAGVTQTPRYLIKTRGQQVTLSCSPISGHRSVSWYQQTPGQGLQFLFEYFSETQRNKGNFPGRFSGRQFSNSRSEMNVSTLELGDSALYLCASSRSQTGPSYNEQFFGPGTRLTVL.

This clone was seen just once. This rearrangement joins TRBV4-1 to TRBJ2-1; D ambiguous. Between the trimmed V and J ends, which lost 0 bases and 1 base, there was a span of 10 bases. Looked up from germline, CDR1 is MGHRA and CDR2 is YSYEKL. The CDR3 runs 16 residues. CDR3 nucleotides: TGCGCCAGCAGCCAAGATTCCCAACCGTCCTACAATGAGCAGTTCTTC. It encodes CASSQDSQPSYNEQFF.

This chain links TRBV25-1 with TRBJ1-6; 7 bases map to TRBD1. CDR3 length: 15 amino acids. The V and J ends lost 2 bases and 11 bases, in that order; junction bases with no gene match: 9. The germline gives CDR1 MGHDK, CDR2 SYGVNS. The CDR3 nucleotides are TGTGCCAGCAGTGAACCGACAGGGAAGAGGGCACCCCTCCACTTT. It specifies CASSEPTGKRAPLHF.

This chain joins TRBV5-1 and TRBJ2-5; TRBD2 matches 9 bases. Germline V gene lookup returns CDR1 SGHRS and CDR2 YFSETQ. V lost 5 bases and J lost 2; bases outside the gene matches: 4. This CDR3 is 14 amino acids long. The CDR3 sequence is CASSQTSGQETQYF. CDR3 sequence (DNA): TGCGCCAGCAGTCAGACTAGCGGACAAGAGACCCAGTACTTC.

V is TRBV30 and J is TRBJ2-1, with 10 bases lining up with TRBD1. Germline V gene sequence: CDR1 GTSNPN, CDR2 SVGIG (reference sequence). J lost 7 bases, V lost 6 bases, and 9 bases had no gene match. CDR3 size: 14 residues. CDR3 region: CACYRDRGVNEQFF. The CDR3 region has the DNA TGTGCCTGTTACCGGGACAGGGGAGTGAATGAGCAGTTCTTC.

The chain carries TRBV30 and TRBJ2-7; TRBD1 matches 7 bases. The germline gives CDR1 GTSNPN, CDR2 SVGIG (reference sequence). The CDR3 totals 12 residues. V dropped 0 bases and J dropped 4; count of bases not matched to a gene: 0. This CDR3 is CAWSVQGYEQYF. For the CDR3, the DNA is TGTGCCTGGAGTGTACAGGGGTACGAGCAGTACTTC. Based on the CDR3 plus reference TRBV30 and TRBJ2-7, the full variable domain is SQTIHQWPATLVQPVGSPLSLECTVEGTSNPNLYWYRQAAGRGLQLLFYSVGIGQISSEVPQNLSASRPQDRQFILSSKKLLLSDSGFYLCAWSVQGYEQYFGPGTRLTVT.